This T cell receptor beta chain comes out of a study of blood T cells in healthy people across ages. This clonotype showed up just a few times. The antigen is unknown. Findings of the study overall: Using unsorted PBMCs precluded a conclusive naive versus antigen-experienced comparison. Total diversity from one million sequenced T cells was likely underestimated. No one knew whether donors had CMV, which possibly confounded expanded clonotype changes.

Collection of ten milliliters of peripheral blood was performed for each donor. CDR1 and CDR2 from the germline V gene are SQVTM and ANQGSEA. Trimming shortened V by 7 bases and J by 3 bases, and 12 bases separated the two germline ends. The CDR3 spans 13 residues. Next came a second PCR, run for about 7 to 12 cycles, which used a sample-barcoded 5' primer along with a J-beta primer mix. TCRdb re-derived calls from the 5' RACE reads in MiXCR, one entry per CDR3 protein. This sample has fewer than 1,000,000 distinct CDR3 sequences, with about 42% found just once. This receptor was identified in a man in his fifties or sixties in good health. The sequencing sample was made of blood. This chain joins TRBV29-1 and TRBJ1-4, with D unresolved. CDR3 nucleotide sequence: TGCAGCGGGCGGGAGGTGGCTAATGAAAAACTGTTTTTT. It translates to CSGREVANEKLFF.